These 3 T cell receptor beta chains were all obtained from the same sample, sequenced in a study of tumor and adjacent non-tumor tissue in lung cancer. The library came from three nested PCR rounds adapted from ARM-PCR protocols. TCRdb called the multiplex PCR reads again in MiXCR, with one record for every CDR3 protein. The sample carries roughly 93,000 distinct CDR3 sequences, less than 80% recorded once. This sample's RNA came from whole unsorted tissue. The sample taken for sequencing was lung tumor tissue. The receptors come from a man aged 60-69 years with non-small cell lung cancer.

On this clonotype: This may come from a read error, since a much larger clone is one base off. The CDR3 nucleotides read TGTGCCAGCAGCGGGTCTTATGACTACACCTTC. Protein product: CASSGSYDYTF. This rearrangement joins TRBV28 to TRBJ1-2; D is ambiguous. The germline V gene encodes CDR1 MDHEN and CDR2 SYDVKM. This CDR3 comprises 11 residues.

With regard to this clonotype: Relative to the germline gene, one junction end is altered; a read error may explain this. The chain combines TRBV24-1 with TRBJ1-5, with D possibly matching TRBD1 (6 bases). The V gene's germline CDR1 is KGHDR and CDR2 SFDVKD. The CDR3 runs to 15 residues. The CDR3 DNA reads as TGTGCCATCAGTGGGGGACAACGGGGTAATCAGCCCCAGCATTTT. Protein product: CAISGGQRGNQPQHF.

Points on this clonotype: An end of the junction differs from the germline gene, which may be a read error. The V call is TRBV4-3, the J call TRBJ2-7; D uncertain. CDR1 is LGHNA, CDR2 YSLEER, per germline. CDR3 size: 15 residues. Here the CDR3 reads CASNQAQGPAYEHYF. CDR3 DNA: TGCGCCAGCAACCAAGCGCAAGGACCAGCCTACGAGCACTACTTC.